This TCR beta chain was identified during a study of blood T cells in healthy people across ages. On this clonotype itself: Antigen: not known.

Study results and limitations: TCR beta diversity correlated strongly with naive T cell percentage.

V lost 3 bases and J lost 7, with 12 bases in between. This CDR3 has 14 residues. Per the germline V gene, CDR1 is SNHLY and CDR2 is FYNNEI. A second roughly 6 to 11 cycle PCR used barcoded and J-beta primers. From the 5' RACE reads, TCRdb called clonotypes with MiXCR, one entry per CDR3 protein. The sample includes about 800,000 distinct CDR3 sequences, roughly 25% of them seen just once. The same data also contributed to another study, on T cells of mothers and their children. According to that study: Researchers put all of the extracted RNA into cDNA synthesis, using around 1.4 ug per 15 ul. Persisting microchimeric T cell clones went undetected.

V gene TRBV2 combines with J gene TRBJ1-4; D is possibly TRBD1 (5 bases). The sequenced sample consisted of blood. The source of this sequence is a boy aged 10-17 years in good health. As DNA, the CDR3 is TGTGCCAGCAGTGATAGGGGAATTGGTGAAAAACTGTTTTTT. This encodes CASSDRGIGEKLFF.